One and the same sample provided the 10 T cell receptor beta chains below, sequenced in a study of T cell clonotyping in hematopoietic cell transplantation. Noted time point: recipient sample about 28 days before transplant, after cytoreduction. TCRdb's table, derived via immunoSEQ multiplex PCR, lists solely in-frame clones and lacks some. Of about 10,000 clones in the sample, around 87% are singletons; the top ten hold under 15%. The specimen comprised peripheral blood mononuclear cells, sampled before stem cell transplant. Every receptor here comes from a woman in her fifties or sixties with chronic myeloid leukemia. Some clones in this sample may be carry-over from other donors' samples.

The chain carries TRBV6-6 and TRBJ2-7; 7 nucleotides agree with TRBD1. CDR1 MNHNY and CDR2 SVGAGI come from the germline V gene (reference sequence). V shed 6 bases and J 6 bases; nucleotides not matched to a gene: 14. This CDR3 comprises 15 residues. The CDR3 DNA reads TGTGCCAGCAGATCCCTTCGAGGGGACAGTAGCGAGCAGTACTTC. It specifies CASRSLRGDSSEQYF.

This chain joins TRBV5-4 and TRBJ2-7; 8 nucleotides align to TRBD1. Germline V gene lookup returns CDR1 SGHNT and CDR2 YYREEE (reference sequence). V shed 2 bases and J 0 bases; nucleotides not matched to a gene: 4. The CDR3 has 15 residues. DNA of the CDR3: TGTGCCAGCAGCTTCGGGACAGGTGACTCCTACGAGCAGTACTTC. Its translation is CASSFGTGDSYEQYF.

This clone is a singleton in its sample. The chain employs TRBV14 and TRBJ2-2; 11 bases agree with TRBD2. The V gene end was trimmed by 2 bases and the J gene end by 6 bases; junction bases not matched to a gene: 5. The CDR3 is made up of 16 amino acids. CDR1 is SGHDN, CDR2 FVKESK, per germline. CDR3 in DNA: TGTGCCAGCAGCCAATTAGCGGGAGGGCAATCCGGGGAGCTGTTTTTT. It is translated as CASSQLAGGQSGELFF.

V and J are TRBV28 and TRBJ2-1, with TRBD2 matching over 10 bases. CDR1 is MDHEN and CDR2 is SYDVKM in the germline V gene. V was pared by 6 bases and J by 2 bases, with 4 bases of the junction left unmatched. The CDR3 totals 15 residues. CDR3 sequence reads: CASRRSGRAYNEQFF. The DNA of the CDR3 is TGTGCCAGCAGGAGGAGCGGGAGGGCCTACAATGAGCAGTTCTTC.

As DNA, the CDR3 is TGTGCCACCCTTACTGCCGGTGTGAACACTGAAGCTTTCTTT. Its protein is CATLTAGVNTEAFF. The rearrangement joins TRBV27 to TRBJ1-1; no definite D call. Trimming stripped 10 bases from V and 0 bases from J, with 15 bases between. CDR3 length: 14 amino acids. Germline V gene data show CDR1 as MNHEY and CDR2 as SMNVEV (reference sequence).

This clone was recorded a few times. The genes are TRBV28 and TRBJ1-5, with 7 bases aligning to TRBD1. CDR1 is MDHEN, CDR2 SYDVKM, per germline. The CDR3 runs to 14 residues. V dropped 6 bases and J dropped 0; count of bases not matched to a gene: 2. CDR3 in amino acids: CASRWTGSNQPQHF. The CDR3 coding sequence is TGTGCCAGCAGGTGGACAGGTAGCAATCAGCCCCAGCATTTT.

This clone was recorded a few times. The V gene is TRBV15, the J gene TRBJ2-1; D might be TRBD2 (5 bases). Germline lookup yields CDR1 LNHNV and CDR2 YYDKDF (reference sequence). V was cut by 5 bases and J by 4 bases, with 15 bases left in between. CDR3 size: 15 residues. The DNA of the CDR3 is TGTGCCACCAGCTTCCCAGATCAGCGGTACAATGAGCAGTTCTTC. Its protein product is CATSFPDQRYNEQFF.

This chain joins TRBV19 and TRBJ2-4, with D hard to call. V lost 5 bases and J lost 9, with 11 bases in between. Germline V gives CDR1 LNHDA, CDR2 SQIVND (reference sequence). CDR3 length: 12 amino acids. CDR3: CASSRQESIQYF. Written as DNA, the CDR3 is TGTGCCAGTAGTCGGCAGGAGAGCATTCAGTACTTC.

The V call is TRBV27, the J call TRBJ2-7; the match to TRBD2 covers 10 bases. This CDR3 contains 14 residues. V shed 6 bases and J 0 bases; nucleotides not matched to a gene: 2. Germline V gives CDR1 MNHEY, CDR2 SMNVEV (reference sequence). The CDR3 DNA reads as TGTGCCAGCAGAGGACTAGCGGACTCCTACGAGCAGTACTTC. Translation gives CASRGLADSYEQYF.

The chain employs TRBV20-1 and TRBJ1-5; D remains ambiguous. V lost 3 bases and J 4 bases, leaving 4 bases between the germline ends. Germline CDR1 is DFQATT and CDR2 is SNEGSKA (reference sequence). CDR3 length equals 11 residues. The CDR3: CSASGNQPQHF. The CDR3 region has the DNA TGCAGTGCTAGCGGGAATCAGCCCCAGCATTTT.